These T cell receptor beta chains were read from a single sample in a study of blood T cell repertoires in COVID-19. Repertoires were generated with immunoSEQ multiplex PCR, while TCRdb's copy carries only in-frame clones and drops some. The sample shows roughly 220,000 clones, 90% of them seen only once. Sample: PBMCs or T cells enriched from blood (not recorded which). The receptors stem from a man aged 25 to 40 who had been exposed to COVID-19. Each CDR3 is given with its conserved first and last residue. The order of the fields is D gene, clone size, V gene, J gene, CDR3 protein, CDR3 DNA. The D gene is left open where the match is weak. Some rows have no size entry. The others give once, few or many, or a class for an expanded clone.

TRBD1	.	TRBV19	TRBJ2-7	CASSMGQTYEQYF	TGTGCCAGTAGTATGGGACAGACCTACGAGCAGTACTTC
.	once	TRBV11-2	TRBJ1-6	CASSSGPYNSPLHF	TGTGCCAGCAGCTCCGGTCCCTATAATTCACCCCTCCACTTT
.	once	TRBV11-2	TRBJ2-3	CASSLAGAGGDTQYF	TGTGCCAGCAGCTTAGCGGGTGCCGGGGGAGATACGCAGTATTTT
TRBD1	.	TRBV4-1	TRBJ1-4	CASSQEGQGALSEKLFF	TGCGCCAGCAGCCAAGAGGGTCAGGGGGCATTGAGTGAAAAACTGTTTTTT
.	.	TRBV19	TRBJ2-2	CASSIDLTGELFF	TGTGCCAGTAGTATAGATCTAACCGGGGAGCTGTTTTTT
.	.	TRBV3-1/TRBV3-2	TRBJ1-4	CASSQRIRDNEKLFF	TGTGCCAGCAGCCAAAGAATTCGGGATAATGAAAAACTGTTTTTT
TRBD1	.	TRBV30	TRBJ2-7	CAGQGAEDYEQYF	TGTGCCGGACAGGGGGCTGAGGACTACGAGCAGTACTTC
TRBD1	.	TRBV19	TRBJ2-7	CASSIFGQGSYEQYF	TGTGCCAGTAGTATTTTTGGACAGGGGTCCTACGAGCAGTACTTC
.	.	TRBV6-5	TRBJ1-3	CASSPSSGAGNTIYF	TGTGCCAGCAGTCCTTCGTCGGGGGCTGGAAACACCATATATTTT
.	.	TRBV5-6	TRBJ1-4	CASSFSQGLVREKLFF	TGTGCCAGCAGCTTCAGTCAGGGCCTTGTTCGGGAAAAACTGTTTTTT
.	.	TRBV28	TRBJ1-5	CASGLGGSLAKQPQHF	TGTGCCAGCGGACTGGGAGGATCTTTGGCAAAGCAGCCCCAGCATTTT
TRBD1	.	TRBV5-1	TRBJ1-6	CASSLEDRGNSPLHF	TGCGCCAGCAGCTTGGAGGACAGGGGGAATTCACCCCTCCACTTT
.	.	TRBV7-8	TRBJ1-4	CASSLPGGGTNEKLFF	TGTGCCAGCAGCCTTCCGGGGGGCGGCACTAATGAAAAACTGTTTTTT
.	.	TRBV6-5	TRBJ1-6	CAALGGPNSPLHF	TGTGCCGCCCTGGGGGGGCCAAATTCACCCCTCCACTTT
TRBD1	once	TRBV5-6	TRBJ2-3	CASSQGTGATDTQYF	TGTGCCAGCAGCCAGGGGACAGGGGCTACGGATACGCAGTATTTT
.	.	TRBV30	TRBJ2-7	CAWKKDRELYEQYF	TGTGCCTGGAAAAAGGACCGGGAACTCTACGAGCAGTACTTC
.	.	TRBV11-2	TRBJ1-3	CACGGGNTIYF	TGTGCTTGCGGGGGTGGAAACACCATATATTTT
.	.	TRBV6-1	TRBJ1-4	CASSELVLDEKLFF	TGTGCCAGCAGTGAATTAGTACTGGATGAAAAACTGTTTTTT
TRBD2	.	TRBV7-9	TRBJ2-7	CASSFLELAGNYEQYF	TGTGCCAGCAGCTTCCTCGAACTAGCGGGGAACTACGAGCAGTACTTC
.	.	TRBV10-3	TRBJ1-3	CAISENRASGGNTIYF	TGTGCCATCAGTGAGAACAGGGCGTCCGGTGGAAACACCATATATTTT
.	.	TRBV9	TRBJ1-5	CASSVSGGGNQPQHF	TGTGCCAGCAGCGTCTCCGGCGGGGGGAATCAGCCCCAGCATTTT
TRBD1	.	TRBV7-9	TRBJ1-1	CASSLERGQPFF	TGTGCCAGCAGCTTGGAGAGGGGGCAACCTTTCTTT
.	.	TRBV5-5	TRBJ2-7	CASSAIGTPFYEQYF	TGTGCCAGCAGCGCCATAGGGACACCGTTTTACGAGCAGTACTTC
.	.	TRBV5-1	TRBJ1-1	CASSLADTEAFF	TGCGCCAGCAGCTTGGCGGACACTGAAGCTTTCTTT
TRBD1	.	TRBV9	TRBJ2-4	CASSVGPGTGGLIQYF	TGTGCCAGCAGCGTAGGCCCCGGTACAGGGGGCCTCATTCAGTACTTC
.	.	TRBV18	TRBJ2-1	CASSPDGSNEQFF	TGTGCCAGCTCACCTGACGGGTCCAATGAGCAGTTCTTC
TRBD2	.	TRBV4-1	TRBJ2-1	CASSQVSGGAREQFF	TGCGCCAGCAGCCAAGTTAGCGGGGGGGCGAGGGAGCAGTTCTTC